The T cell receptor beta chain described here comes from a study of cytomegalovirus exposure and HLA in healthy donors. V trimming: 0 bases; J trimming: 7 bases; junction bases outside the gene matches: 8. This CDR3 spans 14 amino acids. CDR1 and CDR2 from the germline V gene are SQVTM and ANQGSEA. PCR was performed using 60 Vbeta and 13 Jbeta primers. The repertoire was sequenced with immunoSEQ multiplex PCR; TCRdb's copy has only in-frame clones and lacks some. Altogether about 160,000 clones are present, 70% to 80% being singletons, with the ten largest covering around 2.3%. The TCR was taken from a middle-aged man in good health and CMV-seropositive. Sequences were obtained from PBMCs. The chain is built from TRBV29-1 and TRBJ1-1; 7 nucleotides align to TRBD1. The CDR3 region is CSVEDDRVINEAFF. CDR3 nucleotide sequence: TGCAGCGTTGAAGACGACAGGGTTATTAATGAAGCTTTCTTT.